Shown below are 31 T cell receptor beta chains from a single sample sequenced in a study of cytomegalovirus exposure and HLA in healthy donors (dated by TCRdb to about 2017). Libraries came from the immunoSEQ multiplex PCR assay. TCRdb obtained this table from immuneACCESS and retained in-frame rearrangements with V and J assigned. These tables miss some clones; where compared with another copy, unresolved V genes account for less than half of the shortfall, and the remainder is unexplained. The sample yields tens of thousands of clones; roughly nine tenths were counted once. Around 2% of the sample comes from the top ten. What was sequenced was PBMCs. The receptors originated from a woman between 25 and 40 years old in good health and CMV-seronegative.

J is TRBJ1-1 and V is TRBV28, with 8 bases that match TRBD1. The CDR3 is 13 residues long. CDR1 is MDHEN and CDR2 is SYDVKM in the germline V gene. Trimming removed 5 bases from V and 8 bases from J; junction bases left unmatched: 7. CDR3 in amino acids: CASSPRQGREAFF. The CDR3 nucleotides are TGTGCCAGCAGTCCCCGACAGGGGAGAGAAGCTTTCTTT.

The V call is TRBV28, the J call TRBJ2-7; 9 nucleotides agree with TRBD2. The CDR3 extends over 16 amino acids. Trimming cost V 6 bases and J 4 bases; bases outside gene matches: 13. Per the germline V gene, CDR1 is MDHEN and CDR2 is SYDVKM. The CDR3 sequence: CASRTPTSGASYEQYF. Here the CDR3 DNA reads TGTGCCAGCAGGACCCCGACTAGCGGAGCGTCTTACGAGCAGTACTTC.

The CDR3 coding sequence is TGTGCCAGCAGCCCACGTCACGGGAGCTCCTACGAGCAGTACTTC. Translation: CASSPRHGSSYEQYF. The J gene is TRBJ2-7, the V gene TRBV7-8; maybe TRBD2 (6 bases). Trimming stripped 5 bases from V and 0 bases from J, with 14 bases between. Looked up from germline, CDR1 is SGHVS and CDR2 is FQNEAQ. The CDR3 length is 15 residues.

The rearrangement links TRBV19 to TRBJ2-3, with 12 bases aligning to TRBD2. The CDR3 consists of 16 residues. From germline, CDR1 is LNHDA and CDR2 SQIVND (reference sequence). The J segment lost 4 bases and the V segment lost 4 bases, leaving 6 bases of the junction unmatched. Here the CDR3 reads CASSSRLAGVADTQYF. As DNA, the CDR3 is TGTGCCAGTAGTAGCCGACTAGCGGGAGTCGCAGATACGCAGTATTTT. The entire variable domain, with the rest obtained from reference TRBV19 and TRBJ2-3, is as follows: DGGITQSPKYLFRKEGQNVTLSCEQNLNHDAMYWYRQDPGQGLRLIYYSQIVNDFQKGDIAEGYSVSREKKESFPLTVTSAQKNPTAFYLCASSSRLAGVADTQYFGPGTRLTVL.

The chain has TRBV5-5 and TRBJ2-7; the D is unclear. V lost 2 bases, J lost 5 bases, and 14 bases lay in between. The CDR3 sequence is 14 residues long. In germline, CDR1 is SGHKS, CDR2 YYEKEE (reference sequence). CDR3 residues: CASSLTVTPHEQYF. CDR3 DNA sequence: TGTGCCAGCAGCTTAACTGTAACTCCACACGAGCAGTACTTC.

The chain uses TRBV6-4 and TRBJ2-1, with D perhaps matching TRBD2 (6 bases). Germline CDR1 reads MRHNA; CDR2 reads SNTAGT. The V gene lost 4 bases and the J gene lost 8 bases, with 27 bases spanning the gap. The CDR3 spans 18 residues. Here the CDR3 reads CASSGDGNRGSLGDEQFF. The DNA of the CDR3 is TGTGCCAGCAGTGGGGACGGCAATCGGGGGAGTCTGGGCGATGAGCAGTTCTTC.

The rearrangement joins TRBV5-1 to TRBJ2-2; D gene ambiguous. Germline CDR1 reads SGHRS; CDR2 reads YFSETQ. The CDR3 extends over 12 amino acids. With 4 bases removed from V and 3 bases from J, the gap between germline ends came to 4 bases. CDR3 nucleotide sequence: TGCGCCAGCAGCACGGACACCGGGGAGCTGTTTTTT. It codes for CASSTDTGELFF.

The chain is built from TRBV27 and TRBJ2-7; TRBD1 might be the D (6 bases). Looked up from germline, CDR1 is MNHEY and CDR2 is SMNVEV (reference sequence). V shed 7 bases and J shed 6 bases, with 10 bases lying between them. The CDR3 has 11 residues. The CDR3 reads CASNQGSEQYF. The DNA of the CDR3 is TGTGCCAGCAACCAGGGGAGCGAGCAGTACTTC.

This chain joins TRBV14 and TRBJ2-1, with D possibly matching TRBD2 (6 bases). The V end lost 4 bases, the J end lost 6 bases, and 10 bases lay between the germline ends. Germline V lookup: CDR1 SGHDN, CDR2 FVKESK. This CDR3 contains 13 residues. The CDR3, as DNA: TGTGCCAGCAGCCCGGGGGTCCCCAATGAGCAGTTCTTC. Translation gives CASSPGVPNEQFF.

CDR3 sequence: CATSTGGGQNTEAFF. The CDR3 DNA reads as TGTGCCACCAGCACAGGTGGAGGGCAGAACACTGAAGCTTTCTTT. The chain joins TRBV15 to TRBJ1-1, with D unresolved. Trimming shortened V by 4 bases and J by 1 base, and 13 bases separated the two germline ends. Germline-derived CDR1 and CDR2 are LNHNV and YYDKDF (reference sequence). The length of the CDR3 is 15 residues.

This chain connects TRBV7-9 to TRBJ2-1; TRBD2 matches 11 bases. V shed 5 bases, J shed 3 bases, and the junction held 9 bases outside the gene matches. This CDR3 has 17 residues. The germline CDR1 and CDR2 sequences are SEHNR and FQNEAQ (reference sequence). The CDR3 DNA is TGTGCCAGCAGCGGGTTTTTTGGGACTAGCGGCTACAATGAGCAGTTCTTC. Translation: CASSGFFGTSGYNEQFF.

CDR3 in DNA: TGTGCCAGCAGCGCCCGGCCGTCGGAGATAAAAGGCCCCAATGAGCAGTTCTTC. Its translation is CASSARPSEIKGPNEQFF. V and J are TRBV9 and TRBJ2-1; D call uncertain. Germline V CDR1 and CDR2: SGDLS, YYNGEE. The V end was cut by 3 bases, the J end by 6 bases, with 25 bases between. This CDR3 is built from 18 residues. Variable domain in full (rest from reference TRBV9 and TRBJ2-1): DSGVTQTPKHLITATGQRVTLRCSPRSGDLSVYWYQQSLDQGLQFLIQYYNGEERAKGNILERFSAQQFPDLHSELNLSSLELGDSALYFCASSARPSEIKGPNEQFFGPGTRLTVL.

The chain is built from TRBV5-8 and TRBJ1-5, with 9 bases lining up with TRBD1. The V and J ends lost 4 bases and 2 bases, in that order; junction bases with no gene match: 1. This CDR3 region has 14 residues. The germline CDR1 and CDR2 sequences are SGHTS and YDEGEE. CDR3 loop: CASSGDRGNQPQHF. The CDR3 DNA sequence: TGTGCCAGCAGCGGGGACAGGGGCAATCAGCCCCAGCATTTT.

The rearrangement links TRBV6-5 to TRBJ2-3, with D perhaps TRBD1 (5 bases). The germline V gene has CDR1 MNHEY and CDR2 SVGAGI. The length of the CDR3 is 15 residues. V was pared by 6 bases and J by 5 bases, with 18 bases between. The CDR3 spells CASSLGRTSIDTQYF. CDR3 coding DNA: TGTGCCAGCAGCCTCGGCCGGACATCGATAGATACGCAGTATTTT.

The chain has TRBV25-1 and TRBJ2-3; 8 positions match TRBD1. The V and J ends lost 8 bases and 1 base, in that order; junction bases with no gene match: 5. Germline V lookup: CDR1 MGHDK, CDR2 SYGVNS. The CDR3 contains 14 residues. The CDR3 loop reads CASDRGLGTDTQYF. The CDR3 DNA sequence: TGTGCCAGCGACAGGGGACTGGGCACAGATACGCAGTATTTT.

The chain employs TRBV4-2 and TRBJ2-2, with a possible D match to TRBD2 (6 bases). The length of the CDR3 is 17 residues. Between the trimmed V and J ends, which lost 0 bases and 3 bases, there was a span of 14 bases. Germline lookup yields CDR1 LGHNA and CDR2 YNFKEQ. The DNA for the CDR3 is TGTGCCAGCAGCCAAGAATCACTAGCTGGCTACACCGGGGAGCTGTTTTTT. It encodes CASSQESLAGYTGELFF.

The J gene is TRBJ2-7, the V gene TRBV6-5; 8 nucleotides align to TRBD2. The V gene end was trimmed by 6 bases and the J gene end by 2 bases; junction bases not matched to a gene: 6. Germline CDR1 and CDR2: MNHEY and SVGAGI. This CDR3 region has 14 residues. This chain's CDR3 is CASSRPGGAYEQYF. DNA of the CDR3: TGTGCCAGCAGCCGCCCGGGAGGGGCCTACGAGCAGTACTTC.

This chain joins TRBV19 and TRBJ1-4; tentatively, D is TRBD1 (6 bases). Trimming stripped 2 bases from V and 6 bases from J, with 10 bases between. This CDR3 contains 14 residues. The V gene's germline CDR1 is LNHDA and CDR2 SQIVND (reference sequence). This CDR3 is CASSIPGAHEKLFF. The CDR3 nucleotides read TGTGCCAGTAGTATACCAGGGGCCCATGAAAAACTGTTTTTT.

The chain couples TRBV6-5 to TRBJ1-3; tentative D call: TRBD1 (5 bases). Trimming took 6 bases from V and 3 from J, leaving 15 bases between them. CDR3 size: 15 residues. The germline V gene has CDR1 MNHEY and CDR2 SVGAGI. The CDR3 reads CASRLQVASGNTIYF. CDR3 coding DNA: TGTGCCAGCAGGTTACAGGTCGCCAGTGGAAACACCATATATTTT.

Regarding this clone: Sequence at one end of the junction differs from germline and may be a read error. The CDR3 DNA is TGTGCCGGCAGCTCGGTTAACAATGAGCAGTTCTTC. Protein: CAGSSVNNEQFF. This chain uses TRBV5-4 with TRBJ2-1; D gene unclear. From germline, CDR1 is SGHNT and CDR2 YYREEE (reference sequence). This CDR3 is built from 12 residues.

The chain combines TRBV7-3 with TRBJ2-7; 10 bases line up with TRBD1. This CDR3 has 14 residues. Trimming took 4 bases from V and 6 from J; bases not matched to a gene: 6. CDR1 is SGHTA, CDR2 FQGTGA, per germline. CDR3 protein: CASSSTGGTFEQYF. DNA for the CDR3: TGTGCCAGCAGCTCGACAGGGGGCACTTTCGAGCAGTACTTC.

The chain recombines TRBV20-1 with TRBJ1-1; D call uncertain. This CDR3 contains 11 residues. V was trimmed by 6 bases and J by 7 bases, leaving 12 bases between them. CDR1 DFQATT and CDR2 SNEGSKA come from the germline V gene (reference sequence). CDR3 coding DNA: TGCAGTGCCGGAGGTCAACTTGAAGCTTTCTTT. Amino acids: CSAGGQLEAFF.

The V and J genes are TRBV9 and TRBJ1-1, with a possible D match to TRBD1 (6 bases). CDR1 is SGDLS and CDR2 is YYNGEE in the germline V gene. V was trimmed by 0 bases and J by 5 bases, leaving 14 bases between them. This CDR3 has 15 residues. In nucleotides, the CDR3 is TGTGCCAGCAGCGTAGGAGGGGGGGTTCGTACTGAAGCTTTCTTT. This translates into CASSVGGGVRTEAFF. The full variable domain, rest sourced from reference TRBV9 and TRBJ1-1, is DSGVTQTPKHLITATGQRVTLRCSPRSGDLSVYWYQQSLDQGLQFLIQYYNGEERAKGNILERFSAQQFPDLHSELNLSSLELGDSALYFCASSVGGGVRTEAFFGQGTRLTVV.

This clone was counted a single time. The DNA of the CDR3 is TGTGCCAGCAGCGCCCAGCGGACAGGGCAGGCAGGAAACACCATATATTTT. Amino acid sequence: CASSAQRTGQAGNTIYF. The chain has TRBV9 and TRBJ1-3; TRBD1 agrees at 8 bases. CDR3 length: 17 residues. The germline gives CDR1 SGDLS, CDR2 YYNGEE. Trimming took 3 bases from V and 4 from J; bases not matched to a gene: 12.

The chain uses TRBV27 and TRBJ2-1, with 7 bases aligning to TRBD2. With 5 bases clipped from V and 0 bases from J, the junction kept 7 bases outside the gene matches. This CDR3 comprises 16 residues. Germline CDR1 is MNHEY and CDR2 is SMNVEV (reference sequence). DNA for the CDR3: TGTGCCAGCAGTGCGGCTAGCGGCCACTCCTACAATGAGCAGTTCTTC. It translates to CASSAASGHSYNEQFF.

The chain couples TRBV10-3 to TRBJ2-1; 8 nucleotides match TRBD2. The V gene end was trimmed by 9 bases and the J gene end by 7 bases; junction bases not matched to a gene: 8. Germline CDR1 reads ENHRY; CDR2 reads SYGVKD. This CDR3 region has 13 residues. CDR3 in amino acids: CAIREGHFNEQFF. In DNA, the CDR3 is TGTGCCATTCGGGAGGGCCATTTTAATGAGCAGTTCTTC.

V usage is TRBV30 and J usage is TRBJ1-5; D not certain. The CDR3 length is 12 residues. CDR1 and CDR2 (germline): GTSNPN, SVGIG (reference sequence). Between the trimmed V and J ends, which lost 2 bases and 5 bases, there was a span of 7 bases. The CDR3 region is CAWSYNYQPQHF. The DNA of the CDR3 is TGTGCCTGGAGTTACAATTATCAGCCCCAGCATTTT.

CDR3 nucleotides: TGTGCCAGCAGTCCCCTGGGGACCGGGACTAGCGGGAGTACGCAGTATTTT. Its protein product is CASSPLGTGTSGSTQYF. J is TRBJ2-3 and V is TRBV11-2; 14 nucleotides match TRBD2. Germline CDR1 reads SGHAT; CDR2 reads FQNNGV. The CDR3 loop spans 17 amino acids. V lost 6 bases to trimming and J lost 8 bases; unmatched junction nucleotides: 13.

The chain recombines TRBV18 with TRBJ2-1; 10 positions match TRBD2. Looked up from germline, CDR1 is KGHSH and CDR2 is LQKENI. J gave up 6 bases and V 2 bases, and 4 bases lay outside the gene matches. CDR3 length: 15 amino acids. CDR3 sequence (DNA): TGTGCCAGCTCACCAGGACTAGCGGATTTCAATGAGCAGTTCTTC. Protein product: CASSPGLADFNEQFF. Full variable domain (rest looked up from reference TRBV18 and TRBJ2-1): NAGVMQNPRHLVRRRGQEARLRCSPMKGHSHVYWYRQLPEEGLKFMVYLQKENIIDESGMPKERFSAEFPKEGPSILRIQQVVRGDSAAYFCASSPGLADFNEQFFGPGTRLTVL.

The chain combines TRBV11-2 with TRBJ2-1; TRBD2 matches at 12 bases. V was clipped by 5 bases and J by 4 bases; unmatched bases: 3. Germline lookup yields CDR1 SGHAT and CDR2 FQNNGV. This CDR3 has 15 amino acids. This CDR3 reads CASSIGLAGYNEQFF. CDR3 DNA: TGTGCCAGCAGCATCGGACTAGCGGGATACAATGAGCAGTTCTTC.

The chain carries TRBV9 and TRBJ2-2, with 7 bases identical to TRBD2. J was trimmed by 8 bases and V by 0 bases; bases with no gene match: 4. Germline V gene data show CDR1 as SGDLS and CDR2 as YYNGEE. The CDR3 runs 14 residues. The CDR3 DNA reads TGTGCCAGCAGCGTAGCAGCGGGGTCTGGGGAGCTGTTTTTT. This codes for CASSVAAGSGELFF.